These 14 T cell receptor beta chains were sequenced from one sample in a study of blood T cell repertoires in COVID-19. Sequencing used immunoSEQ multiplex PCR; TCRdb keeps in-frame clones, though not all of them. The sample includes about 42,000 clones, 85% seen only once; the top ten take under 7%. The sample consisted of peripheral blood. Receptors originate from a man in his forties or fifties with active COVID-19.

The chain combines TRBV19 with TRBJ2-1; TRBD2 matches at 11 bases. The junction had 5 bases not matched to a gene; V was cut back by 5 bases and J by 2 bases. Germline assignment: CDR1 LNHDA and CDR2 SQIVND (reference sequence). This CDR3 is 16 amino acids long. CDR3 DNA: TGTGCCAGTAGTTGGAGACTAGCGGGAACCTACAATGAGCAGTTCTTC. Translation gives CASSWRLAGTYNEQFF.

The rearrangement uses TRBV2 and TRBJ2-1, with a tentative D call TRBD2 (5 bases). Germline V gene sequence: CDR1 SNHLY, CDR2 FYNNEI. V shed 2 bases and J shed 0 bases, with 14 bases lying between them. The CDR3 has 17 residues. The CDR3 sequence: CASSETRAKTSYNEQFF. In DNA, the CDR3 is TGTGCCAGCAGTGAAACTAGGGCCAAGACCTCCTACAATGAGCAGTTCTTC.

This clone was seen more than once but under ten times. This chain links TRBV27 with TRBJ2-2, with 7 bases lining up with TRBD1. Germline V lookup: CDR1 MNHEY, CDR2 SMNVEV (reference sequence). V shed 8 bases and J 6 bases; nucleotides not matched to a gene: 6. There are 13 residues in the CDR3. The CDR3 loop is CASHQGEAGELFF. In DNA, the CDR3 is TGTGCCAGCCACCAGGGGGAAGCCGGGGAGCTGTTTTTT.

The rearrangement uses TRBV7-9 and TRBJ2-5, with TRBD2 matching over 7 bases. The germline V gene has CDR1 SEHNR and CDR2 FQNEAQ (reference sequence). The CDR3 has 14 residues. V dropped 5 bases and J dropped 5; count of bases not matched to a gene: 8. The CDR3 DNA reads TGTGCCAGCAGCGGGGAGGGTATCGCGGAGACCCAGTACTTC. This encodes CASSGEGIAETQYF.

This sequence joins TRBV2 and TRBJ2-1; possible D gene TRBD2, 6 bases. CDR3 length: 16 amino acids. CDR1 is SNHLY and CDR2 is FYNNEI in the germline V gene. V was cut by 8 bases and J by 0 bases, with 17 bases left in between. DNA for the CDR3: TGTGCCAGCGACAATCGGGGGAAGGGCTCCTACAATGAGCAGTTCTTC. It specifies CASDNRGKGSYNEQFF.

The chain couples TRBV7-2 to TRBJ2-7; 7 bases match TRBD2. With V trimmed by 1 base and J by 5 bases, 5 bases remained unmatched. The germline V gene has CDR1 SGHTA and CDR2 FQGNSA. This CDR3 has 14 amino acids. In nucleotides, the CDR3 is TGTGCCAGCAGCTTAGACGGGGGGACGGACGAGCAGTACTTC. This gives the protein CASSLDGGTDEQYF.

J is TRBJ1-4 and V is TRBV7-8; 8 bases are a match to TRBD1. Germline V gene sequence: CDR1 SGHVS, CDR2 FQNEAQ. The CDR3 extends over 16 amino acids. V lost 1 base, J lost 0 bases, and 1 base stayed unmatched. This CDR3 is CASSLVQGATNEKLFF. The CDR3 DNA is TGTGCCAGCAGCTTAGTACAGGGGGCAACTAATGAAAAACTGTTTTTT.

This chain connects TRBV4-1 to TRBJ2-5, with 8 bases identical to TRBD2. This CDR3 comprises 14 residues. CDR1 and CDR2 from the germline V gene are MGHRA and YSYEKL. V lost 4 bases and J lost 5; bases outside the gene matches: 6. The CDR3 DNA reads TGCGCCAGCAGCCGAAGCGGGAGTAGGGAGACCCAGTACTTC. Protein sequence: CASSRSGSRETQYF.

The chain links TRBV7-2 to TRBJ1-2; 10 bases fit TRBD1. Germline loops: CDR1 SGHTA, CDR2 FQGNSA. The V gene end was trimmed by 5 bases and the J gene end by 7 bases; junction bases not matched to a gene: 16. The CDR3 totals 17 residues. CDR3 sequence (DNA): TGTGCCAGCAGCCGGGACAGGGGCCTTACCGGAGAGTCTGGCTACACCTTC. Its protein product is CASSRDRGLTGESGYTF.

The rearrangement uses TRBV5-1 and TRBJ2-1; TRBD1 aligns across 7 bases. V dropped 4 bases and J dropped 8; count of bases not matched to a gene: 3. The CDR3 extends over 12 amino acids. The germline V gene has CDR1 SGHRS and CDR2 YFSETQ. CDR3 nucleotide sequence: TGCGCCAGCAGCAAAGGGGGCCATGAGCAGTTCTTC. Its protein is CASSKGGHEQFF.

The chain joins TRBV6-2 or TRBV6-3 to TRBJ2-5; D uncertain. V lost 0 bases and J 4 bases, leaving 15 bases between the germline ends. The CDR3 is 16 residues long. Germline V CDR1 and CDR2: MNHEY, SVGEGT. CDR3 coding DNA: TGTGCCAGCAGTTACTCGCTAAGCCTTGTTGTAGAGACCCAGTACTTC. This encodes CASSYSLSLVVETQYF.

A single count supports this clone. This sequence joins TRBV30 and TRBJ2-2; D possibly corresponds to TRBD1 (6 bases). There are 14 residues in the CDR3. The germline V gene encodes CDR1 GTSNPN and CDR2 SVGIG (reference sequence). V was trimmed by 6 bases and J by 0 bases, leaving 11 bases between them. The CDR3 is CACYRVPNTGELFF. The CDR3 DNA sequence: TGTGCCTGTTACAGGGTCCCGAACACCGGGGAGCTGTTTTTT.

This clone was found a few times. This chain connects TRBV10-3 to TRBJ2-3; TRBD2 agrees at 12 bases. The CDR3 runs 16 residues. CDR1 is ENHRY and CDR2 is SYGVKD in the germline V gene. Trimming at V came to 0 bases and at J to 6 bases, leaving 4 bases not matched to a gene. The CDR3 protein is CAISESRLAGVDTQYF. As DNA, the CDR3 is TGTGCCATCAGTGAGTCTCGACTAGCGGGAGTTGATACGCAGTATTTT.

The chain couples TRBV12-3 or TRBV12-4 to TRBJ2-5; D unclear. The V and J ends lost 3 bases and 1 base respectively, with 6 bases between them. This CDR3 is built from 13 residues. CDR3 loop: CASSLEIQETQYF. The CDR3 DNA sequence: TGTGCCAGCAGTTTGGAGATCCAAGAGACCCAGTACTTC.